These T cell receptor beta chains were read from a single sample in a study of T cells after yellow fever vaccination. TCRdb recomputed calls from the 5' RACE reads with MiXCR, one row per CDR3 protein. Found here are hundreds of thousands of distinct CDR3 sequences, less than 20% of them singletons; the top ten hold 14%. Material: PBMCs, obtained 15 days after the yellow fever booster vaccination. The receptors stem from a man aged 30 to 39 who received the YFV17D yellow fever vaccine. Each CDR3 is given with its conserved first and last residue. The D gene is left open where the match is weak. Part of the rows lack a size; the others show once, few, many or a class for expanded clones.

CDR3 DNA: TGTGCCAGCAGCGAAAGGGGGGACACTGAAGCTTTCTTT
CDR3 protein: CASSERGDTEAFF
J gene: TRBJ1-1
V gene: TRBV3-1
D gene: NA
clone size: NA

CDR3 DNA: TGTGCCAGCACTCTATCGACTAGCGGGTCCGGGGAGCTGTTTTTT
CDR3 protein: CASTLSTSGSGELFF
J gene: TRBJ2-2
V gene: TRBV7-9
D gene: TRBD2
clone size: NA

CDR3 DNA: TGTACCGGCAGCCGCAATGAGCAGTTCTTC
CDR3 protein: CTGSRNEQFF
J gene: TRBJ2-1
V gene: TRBV20-1
D gene: NA
clone size: few

CDR3 DNA: TGCGCCAGCAGCTCAAGAAGCGGGGGGAATCAGCCCCAGCATTTT
CDR3 protein: CASSSRSGGNQPQHF
J gene: TRBJ1-5
V gene: TRBV10-2
D gene: NA
clone size: NA

CDR3 DNA: TGTGCCAGCAGCGTAGGGGGGGCCGGGGAGCCCCAGCATTTT
CDR3 protein: CASSVGGAGEPQHF
J gene: TRBJ1-5
V gene: TRBV9
D gene: NA
clone size: NA

CDR3 DNA: TGTGCCAGCAGTCCCCTGACAGGGAAGGAAACAGATACGCAGTATTTT
CDR3 protein: CASSPLTGKETDTQYF
J gene: TRBJ2-3
V gene: TRBV28
D gene: TRBD1
clone size: few

CDR3 DNA: TGTGCCAGCAGTTTTCTAGCGGGAACCTCAGGTGAGCAGTTCTTC
CDR3 protein: CASSFLAGTSGEQFF
J gene: TRBJ2-1
V gene: TRBV12-3/TRBV12-4
D gene: TRBD2
clone size: NA

CDR3 DNA: TGTGCCAGCAGCTTTACCGAGGGGGGGTTGGCACCCCTCCACTTT
CDR3 protein: CASSFTEGGLAPLHF
J gene: TRBJ1-6
V gene: TRBV11-2
D gene: NA
clone size: NA

CDR3 DNA: TGTGCCAGCAGCGTCACTACAGGCCCTCGGACCGGGGAGCTGTTTTTT
CDR3 protein: CASSVTTGPRTGELFF
J gene: TRBJ2-2
V gene: TRBV9
D gene: NA
clone size: NA

CDR3 DNA: TGCAGTGCTAGAGCAGGGGCCCTTGGGAATGAGCAGTTCTTC
CDR3 protein: CSARAGALGNEQFF
J gene: TRBJ2-1
V gene: TRBV20-1
D gene: NA
clone size: NA

CDR3 DNA: TGTGCCAGCAGCCGTTCGGGACTAGCGGGAGTAACGCAGTATTTT
CDR3 protein: CASSRSGLAGVTQYF
J gene: TRBJ2-3
V gene: TRBV11-2
D gene: TRBD2
clone size: NA

CDR3 DNA: TGTGCCAGCACTCTGGGGGCCCTGGGGGAGACCCAGTACTTC
CDR3 protein: CASTLGALGETQYF
J gene: TRBJ2-5
V gene: TRBV5-5
D gene: NA
clone size: NA

CDR3 DNA: TGCAGTGCGCCCCGGGCAGGGCCAGGGCAAAGGTCCTACAATGAGCAGTTCTTC
CDR3 protein: CSAPRAGPGQRSYNEQFF
J gene: TRBJ2-1
V gene: TRBV20-1
D gene: NA
clone size: many

CDR3 DNA: TGTGCCAGTAACTCGGGCCTTATTAACAATCAGCCCCAGCATTTT
CDR3 protein: CASNSGLINNQPQHF
J gene: TRBJ1-5
V gene: TRBV19
D gene: NA
clone size: few

CDR3 DNA: TGTGCCAGCAGTCCAGGACCACCCCTCCATGAGCAGTTCTTC
CDR3 protein: CASSPGPPLHEQFF
J gene: TRBJ2-1
V gene: TRBV12-3/TRBV12-4
D gene: NA
clone size: NA

CDR3 DNA: TGTGCCAGCAGCGTAACGTCAGGACAGAGCAACTACAATGAGCAGTTCTTC
CDR3 protein: CASSVTSGQSNYNEQFF
J gene: TRBJ2-1
V gene: TRBV9
D gene: NA
clone size: NA

CDR3 DNA: TGTGCCAGCAGCTTAACAGCGGGGGATTACAATGAGCAGTTCTTC
CDR3 protein: CASSLTAGDYNEQFF
J gene: TRBJ2-1
V gene: TRBV7-2
D gene: TRBD2
clone size: few

CDR3 DNA: TGCGCCAGCAGCCAAGATACCGGGGGCGAGGTCGGCTACGAGCAGTACTTC
CDR3 protein: CASSQDTGGEVGYEQYF
J gene: TRBJ2-7
V gene: TRBV4-3
D gene: NA
clone size: NA

CDR3 DNA: TGTGCCAGCAGCGTAGGGGATGCGCAGTATTTT
CDR3 protein: CASSVGDAQYF
J gene: TRBJ2-3
V gene: TRBV9
D gene: NA
clone size: few

CDR3 DNA: TGTGCCAGTACTCGCGCGGGTTCAGATACGCAGTATTTT
CDR3 protein: CASTRAGSDTQYF
J gene: TRBJ2-3
V gene: TRBV19
D gene: NA
clone size: NA

CDR3 DNA: TGCGCCAGCAGCTTGGTGGGACAGGAGTACAATGAGCAGTTCTTC
CDR3 protein: CASSLVGQEYNEQFF
J gene: TRBJ2-1
V gene: TRBV5-1
D gene: TRBD1
clone size: NA

CDR3 DNA: TGTGCCAGCAGTTTAGGGCACGGAGAGGGGTATGAGCAGTTCTTC
CDR3 protein: CASSLGHGEGYEQFF
J gene: TRBJ2-1
V gene: TRBV12-3/TRBV12-4
D gene: NA
clone size: few

CDR3 DNA: TGTGCCAGCAGCACAATAGCGGGAGGGTCTACGTTTTCCGGGGAGCTGTTTTTT
CDR3 protein: CASSTIAGGSTFSGELFF
J gene: TRBJ2-2
V gene: TRBV9
D gene: TRBD2
clone size: once

CDR3 DNA: TGTGCCAGCAGACCCGGGACTAGCGGGACCAGACGAGGGAAAAACATTCAGTACTTC
CDR3 protein: CASRPGTSGTRRGKNIQYF
J gene: TRBJ2-4
V gene: TRBV12-3/TRBV12-4
D gene: TRBD2
clone size: NA

CDR3 DNA: TGCAGTGCCCACGGAGCTCTTAGATCCTTAACGGATGGCTACACCTTC
CDR3 protein: CSAHGALRSLTDGYTF
J gene: TRBJ1-2
V gene: TRBV20-1
D gene: NA
clone size: NA